This T cell receptor beta chain was sequenced during a study of T cells in Graves' hyperthyroidism and ophthalmopathy. Study context: It was at initial diagnosis, before any treatment, that peripheral blood was collected.

Participants, patients aged 18 to 65, had newly diagnosed hyperthyroidism with a duration under 2 months. V lost 2 bases and J lost 5, with 13 bases in between. CDR1 and CDR2 (germline): SGHVS, FNYEAQ. The CDR3 is 15 residues long. TCR beta CDR3 regions were amplified from RNA. During a first-round RT-PCR of the TCR CDR3, the HTBI primer set was used. Each CDR3 protein is one row after TCRdb ran MiXCR on the multiplex PCR reads. This sample yields hundreds of thousands of distinct CDR3 sequences, of which about 15% are seen a single time; about 10% belongs to the top ten. The TCR comes from a woman younger than 30 with Graves' hyperthyroidism. Sequencing was performed on blood. The gene calls are TRBV7-6 and TRBJ2-1, with D uncertain. The DNA of the CDR3 is TGTGCCAGCAGCTTATCTCCCTTCCCAGACAATGAGCAGTTCTTC. Residues: CASSLSPFPDNEQFF.